The 26 T cell receptor beta chains presented below share a single source sample, sequenced in a study of blood T cells in healthy people across ages. Sample-barcoded 5' priming and a J-beta primer mix drove a second PCR of about 7 to 11 cycles. TCRdb fed the 5' RACE reads into MiXCR, producing one record per CDR3 protein. The sample gives approximately 1.5 million distinct CDR3 sequences, roughly 30% of which show up once; approximately 10% is in the top ten. Sample: blood. Receptor source: a woman aged 25 to 39 in good health.

This clonotype has a handful of counts. J is TRBJ2-1 and V is TRBV9, with no clear D. The CDR3 is 18 residues long. Germline V gene sequence: CDR1 SGDLS, CDR2 YYNGEE. With 4 bases removed from V and 6 bases from J, the gap between germline ends came to 26 bases. The CDR3 coding sequence is TGTGCCAGCAGCCCCCCCCAGTTAGGTGCTAGGGCGTTCAATGAGCAGTTCTTC. It codes for CASSPPQLGARAFNEQFF.

This clonotype was observed a handful of times. Mismatch with germline at one junction end may stem from a read error. The V gene is TRBV10-3, the J gene TRBJ1-1; D is uncertain. The germline V gene encodes CDR1 ENHRY and CDR2 SYGVKD. This CDR3 contains 13 residues. DNA for the CDR3: TGTGCCATCAATGAGAGGGAGAACACTGAAGCTTTCTTT. It translates to CAINERENTEAFF.

The chain employs TRBV7-2 and TRBJ2-7; tentative D call: TRBD1 (5 bases). The length of the CDR3 is 15 residues. The germline V and J ends were trimmed by 5 bases and 4 bases, with 18 bases remaining between them. Germline CDR1 is SGHTA and CDR2 is FQGNSA. The CDR3 nucleotides read TGTGCCAGCAGCGCCTCAGGGATAATAGCATACGAGCAGTACTTC. It yields the protein CASSASGIIAYEQYF.

The V call is TRBV7-3, the J call TRBJ2-3; perhaps TRBD1 as D (7 bases). The V gene lost 0 bases and the J gene lost 4 bases, with 17 bases spanning the gap. CDR1 SGHTA and CDR2 FQGTGA come from the germline V gene. The CDR3 totals 17 residues. The CDR3 DNA is TGTGCCAGCAGCTTAACCGGAGGGGACAGCGTGGCAGATACGCAGTATTTT. Translation gives CASSLTGGDSVADTQYF.

This clonotype was recorded many times. The chain couples TRBV29-1 to TRBJ1-2, with D unclear. Germline V gives CDR1 SQVTM, CDR2 ANQGSEA. V lost 3 bases, J lost 3 bases, and 8 bases lay in between. The CDR3 is 12 residues long. The DNA of the CDR3 is TGCAGCGTTGAGCGGGAAGACTATGGCTACACCTTC. Protein product: CSVEREDYGYTF. Full variable domain (missing parts from reference TRBV29-1 and TRBJ1-2): SAVISQKPSRDICQRGTSLTIQCQVDSQVTMMFWYRQQPGQSLTLIATANQGSEATYESGFVIDKFPISRPNLTFSTLTVSNMSPEDSSIYLCSVEREDYGYTFGSGTRLTVV.

This chain uses TRBV29-1 with TRBJ1-1, with TRBD1 matching over 9 bases. V was pared by 6 bases and J by 1 base, with 3 bases of the junction left unmatched. Germline lookup yields CDR1 SQVTM and CDR2 ANQGSEA. CDR3 length: 13 amino acids. The DNA of the CDR3 is TGCAGCGTGCGGACAGGGGCGAACACTGAAGCTTTCTTT. It codes for CSVRTGANTEAFF.

This clonotype turned up a few times. The rearrangement uses TRBV4-1 and TRBJ2-7; 10 nucleotides line up with TRBD2. The CDR3 has 16 residues. CDR1 and CDR2 (germline): MGHRA, YSYEKL. With 4 bases clipped from V and 0 bases from J, the junction kept 6 bases outside the gene matches. Here the CDR3 reads CASSPLWTSGSYEQYF. The DNA of the CDR3 is TGCGCCAGCAGCCCACTTTGGACTAGCGGCTCCTACGAGCAGTACTTC.

The gene calls are TRBV20-1 and TRBJ2-1, with D perhaps TRBD1 (5 bases). This CDR3 has 14 residues. Germline assignment: CDR1 DFQATT and CDR2 SNEGSKA (reference sequence). V lost 3 bases, J lost 4 bases, and 13 bases lay in between. In DNA form, the CDR3 reads TGCAGTGCTAGGCCACGACAGAAATACAATGAGCAGTTCTTC. Its protein product is CSARPRQKYNEQFF.

This clonotype was seen a few times. This rearrangement joins TRBV7-6 to TRBJ1-1; the D gene is possibly TRBD1 (5 bases). This CDR3 is built from 14 residues. In germline, CDR1 is SGHVS, CDR2 FNYEAQ. The V end was cut by 1 base, the J end by 3 bases, with 9 bases between. The CDR3 is CASSLVSGDTEAFF. The DNA for the CDR3 is TGTGCCAGCAGCTTAGTTTCGGGGGACACTGAAGCTTTCTTT.

The V gene is TRBV7-9, the J gene TRBJ2-1, with D perhaps TRBD1 or TRBD2 (5 bases each). Looked up from germline, CDR1 is SEHNR and CDR2 is FQNEAQ (reference sequence). V dropped 4 bases and J dropped 3 bases, with 16 bases sitting between them. This CDR3 comprises 16 residues. The CDR3 nucleotides read TGTGCCAGCAGCTCTGGGGACGGGGATCTCTACAATGAGCAGTTCTTC. It yields the protein CASSSGDGDLYNEQFF.

This chain connects TRBV20-1 to TRBJ2-7; 14 positions agree with TRBD2. CDR1 and CDR2 from the germline V gene are DFQATT and SNEGSKA (reference sequence). The CDR3 runs to 18 residues. Trimming at V came to 1 base and at J to 0 bases, leaving 8 bases not matched to a gene. CDR3 loop: CSARVLGLAGAYSYEQYF. The CDR3 DNA reads TGCAGTGCTAGAGTGTTGGGACTAGCGGGGGCCTACTCCTACGAGCAGTACTTC.

The chain uses TRBV20-1 and TRBJ1-6, with no clear D. CDR1 and CDR2 from the germline V gene are DFQATT and SNEGSKA (reference sequence). The V end lost 2 bases, the J end lost 9 bases, and 11 bases lay between the germline ends. The CDR3 is made up of 13 amino acids. The CDR3 here is CSARFSGVSPLHF. CDR3 coding DNA: TGCAGTGCTAGATTCAGTGGGGTTTCACCCCTCCACTTT.

This clonotype was seen a handful of times. The V gene is TRBV11-2, the J gene TRBJ2-3; TRBD2 matches 10 bases. The CDR3 consists of 15 residues. The V gene end was trimmed by 1 base and the J gene end by 4 bases; junction bases not matched to a gene: 2. Germline-derived CDR1 and CDR2 are SGHAT and FQNNGV. The CDR3 spells CASSLVLAGPDTQYF. The CDR3 region has the DNA TGTGCCAGCAGCTTAGTACTAGCGGGGCCAGATACGCAGTATTTT. Full variable domain (remainder filled in from reference TRBV11-2 and TRBJ2-3): EAGVAQSPRYKIIEKRQSVAFWCNPISGHATLYWYQQILGQGPKLLIQFQNNGVVDDSQLPKDRFSAERLKGVDSTLKIQPAKLEDSAVYLCASSLVLAGPDTQYFGPGTRLTVL.

This clonotype was counted once. V usage is TRBV29-1 and J usage is TRBJ1-1; 7 nucleotides match TRBD1. Germline V lookup: CDR1 SQVTM, CDR2 ANQGSEA. The V and J ends lost 7 bases and 7 bases, in that order; junction bases with no gene match: 3. This CDR3 has 10 residues. The CDR3 protein is CSAGTVEAFF. The CDR3 bases are TGCAGCGCCGGGACAGTTGAAGCTTTCTTT.

This chain uses TRBV7-9 with TRBJ2-7, with D unclear. The CDR3 is 14 residues long. The germline CDR1 and CDR2 sequences are SEHNR and FQNEAQ (reference sequence). Trimming took 6 bases from V and 0 from J, leaving 12 bases between them. In DNA form, the CDR3 reads TGTGCCAGCAGACGGGCGGTGAGCTCCTACGAGCAGTACTTC. Protein: CASRRAVSSYEQYF. Full variable domain (remainder filled in from reference TRBV7-9 and TRBJ2-7): DTGVSQNPRHKITKRGQNVTFRCDPISEHNRLYWYRQTLGQGPEFLTYFQNEAQLEKSRLLSDRFSAERPKGSFSTLEIQRTEQGDSAMYLCASRRAVSSYEQYFGPGTRLTVT.

The rearrangement uses TRBV6-2 or TRBV6-3 and TRBJ2-3; 10 bases fit TRBD2. Germline assignment: CDR1 MNHEY and CDR2 SVGEGT. V was pared by 0 bases and J by 2 bases, with 17 bases of the junction left unmatched. The CDR3 is made up of 21 amino acids. The CDR3, as DNA: TGTGCCAGCAGTTACTCGACACTAGCGGGAACCACGTTAAGTCTCACAGATACGCAGTATTTT. Translated, it gives CASSYSTLAGTTLSLTDTQYF.

With respect to this clonotype: This clone may be a read error of a much larger clone one base away. The chain uses TRBV7-8 and TRBJ2-5, with D unclear. Germline V gene sequence: CDR1 SGHVS, CDR2 FQNEAQ. There are 12 residues in the CDR3. The V and J ends lost 5 bases and 13 bases respectively, with 17 bases between them. CDR3 amino acids: CASSPLFDERYF. The CDR3, as DNA: TGTGCCAGCAGCCCGCTGTTCGACGAGCGGTACTTC.

Regarding this clonotype: One junction end disagrees with the germline gene, perhaps due to a read error. This chain uses TRBV12-3 or TRBV12-4 with TRBJ1-2; D call uncertain. The CDR3 covers 15 residues. CDR3 coding DNA: TGTGTCAGCAGAAAGGACGGGTCCTTAAACTATGGCTACACCTTC. Its translation is CVSRKDGSLNYGYTF.

This rearrangement joins TRBV28 to TRBJ1-1, with TRBD1 as a possible D gene (6 bases). The V end was cut by 6 bases, the J end by 0 bases, with 8 bases between. The CDR3 contains 13 residues. CDR1 and CDR2 (germline): MDHEN, SYDVKM. The chain's CDR3 is CASRDRLNTEAFF. In nucleotides, the CDR3 is TGTGCCAGCAGGGACAGACTGAACACTGAAGCTTTCTTT.

The chain employs TRBV6-6 and TRBJ1-6; D unclear. CDR3 length equals 13 residues. Germline loops: CDR1 MNHNY, CDR2 SVGAGI (reference sequence). Trimming took 1 base from V and 8 from J, leaving 6 bases between them. CDR3 nucleotide sequence: TGTGCCAGCAGTTACTATTTTGATTCACCCCTCCACTTT. Protein: CASSYYFDSPLHF.

The chain has TRBV6-1 and TRBJ2-7; 7 bases agree with TRBD2. The V segment lost 11 bases and the J segment 10 bases; nucleotides outside the gene matches: 17. Germline CDR1 and CDR2: MNHNS and SASEGT. The CDR3 spans 13 residues. DNA for the CDR3: TGTGCCGCCCAACATAGCGGGCAAGAGATCCAGTACTTC. Amino acids: CAAQHSGQEIQYF.

The chain has TRBV5-1 and TRBJ2-3, with D possibly matching TRBD1 (7 bases). Germline loops: CDR1 SGHRS, CDR2 YFSETQ. This CDR3 is built from 15 residues. V was cut by 4 bases and J by 0 bases, with 12 bases left in between. CDR3 residues: CASSGGTASTDTQYF. The CDR3 region has the DNA TGCGCCAGCAGCGGAGGGACAGCTAGCACAGATACGCAGTATTTT.

This clonotype occurred many times. The J gene is TRBJ1-5, the V gene TRBV7-9; D is uncertain. Trimming removed 1 base at V and 4 bases at J, with 5 bases between. This CDR3 has 13 residues. CDR1 and CDR2 from the germline V gene are SEHNR and FQNEAQ (reference sequence). The CDR3 loop is CASSLERNQPQHF. The CDR3 DNA follows: TGTGCCAGCAGCTTAGAGAGAAATCAGCCCCAGCATTTT.

This clonotype was recorded at least ten times. The chain carries TRBV29-1 and TRBJ2-7; D is perhaps TRBD1 (6 bases). With 5 bases removed from V and 3 bases from J, the gap between germline ends came to 17 bases. Germline CDR1 and CDR2: SQVTM and ANQGSEA. This CDR3 spans 14 amino acids. CDR3 nucleotide sequence: TGCAGCGTTAAAATGAACGAGGGACACTACGAGCAGTACTTC. Translated: CSVKMNEGHYEQYF.

This CDR3 is CAWSTGTSYEQYF. The DNA for the CDR3 is TGTGCCTGGAGCACAGGAACCTCCTACGAGCAGTACTTC. The V call is TRBV30, the J call TRBJ2-7, with D possibly being TRBD1 (5 bases). CDR1 is GTSNPN, CDR2 SVGIG, per germline (reference sequence). The CDR3 is 13 amino acids. The V and J ends lost 3 bases and 0 bases respectively, with 9 bases between them.

The rearrangement joins TRBV30 to TRBJ2-1, with D perhaps TRBD1 (5 bases). CDR1 is GTSNPN and CDR2 is SVGIG in the germline V gene (reference sequence). V shed 2 bases and J shed 4 bases, with 9 bases lying between them. The CDR3 extends over 13 amino acids. The CDR3 protein is CAWSPQGYNEQFF. The CDR3 bases are TGTGCCTGGAGTCCCCAGGGTTACAATGAGCAGTTCTTC.